A single sample is the source of the 23 T cell receptor beta chains below, sequenced in a study of OX40 agonist ivuxolimab in advanced cancers. Clones were read by immunoSEQ multiplex PCR, and TCRdb kept only the in-frame ones, dropping some. The table records about 84,000 clones, 84% of them present only once. Sequencing used CD4+ or CD8+ T cells sorted from blood, obtained in a trial of the OX40 agonist ivuxolimab. The source is an adult with an advanced solid tumor such as melanoma, head and neck, liver or kidney cancer.

This chain joins TRBV2 and TRBJ1-5; D is possibly TRBD1 (5 bases). This CDR3 has 14 residues. The V gene's germline CDR1 is SNHLY and CDR2 FYNNEI. Trimming stripped 6 bases from V and 2 bases from J, with 11 bases between. CDR3 coding DNA: TGTGCCAGCAGCGGGGCTTGGGGCAATCAGCCCCAGCATTTT. Translating gives CASSGAWGNQPQHF.

The table lists this clone with a count of one. The CDR3 spells CASSLVIGGGGVDTQYF. CDR3 nucleotides: TGTGCCAGCAGCTTAGTGATCGGCGGGGGGGGTGTAGATACGCAGTATTTT. The rearrangement links TRBV11-2 to TRBJ2-3; 9 bases fit TRBD2. CDR3 length equals 17 residues. With V trimmed by 1 base and J by 5 bases, 10 bases remained unmatched. Per germline, CDR1 SGHAT and CDR2 FQNNGV.

The rearrangement links TRBV21-1 to TRBJ2-7. TRBV21-1 is a documented pseudogene. This CDR3 has 17 residues. The CDR3 DNA is TGTGCCAGCAGCAAAAAAGCCAGGGACCGCGGCTCCTACGAGCAGTACTTC. Translated, it gives CASSKKARDRGSYEQYF.

The gene calls are TRBV4-3 and TRBJ2-3; 7 bases align to TRBD1. Per germline, CDR1 LGHNA and CDR2 YSLEER. This CDR3 is built from 15 residues. V shed 5 bases and J 1 base; nucleotides not matched to a gene: 6. Written as DNA, the CDR3 is TGCGCCAGCAGCTTAGACAGGGTGGGCACAGATACGCAGTATTTT. The encoded protein is CASSLDRVGTDTQYF.

CDR3 in DNA: TGTGCCAGCAGCTTGGAAGAATACAACTATGGCTACACCTTC. Protein product: CASSLEEYNYGYTF. The chain carries TRBV5-4 and TRBJ1-2; D is ambiguous. Germline-derived CDR1 and CDR2 are SGHNT and YYREEE (reference sequence). The CDR3 contains 14 residues. V lost 0 bases to trimming and J lost 2 bases, with 8 bases between them.

The table lists this clone with a count of one. This chain joins TRBV30 and TRBJ1-3, with D possibly matching TRBD1 (6 bases). Germline CDR1 reads GTSNPN; CDR2 reads SVGIG (reference sequence). V shed 0 bases and J shed 0 bases, with 12 bases lying between them. The CDR3 has 16 residues. CDR3 amino acids: CAWSVRGQISGNTIYF. CDR3 coding DNA: TGTGCCTGGAGTGTGCGGGGACAAATCTCTGGAAACACCATATATTTT.

This chain links TRBV27 with TRBJ2-2, with 7 nucleotides matching TRBD1. The CDR3 has 15 residues. Germline CDR1 is MNHEY and CDR2 is SMNVEV (reference sequence). V lost 6 bases and J lost 3; bases outside the gene matches: 7. DNA of the CDR3: TGTGCCAGCAGAGTCAGACAGGGCTACACCGGGGAGCTGTTTTTT. It yields the protein CASRVRQGYTGELFF.

This sequence joins TRBV7-2 and TRBJ2-1, with 7 bases that match TRBD1. Germline assignment: CDR1 SGHTA and CDR2 FQGNSA. V lost 2 bases and J lost 2; bases outside the gene matches: 3. The CDR3 extends over 15 amino acids. The chain's CDR3 is CASSLFQGAYNEQFF. CDR3 in DNA: TGTGCCAGCAGCTTATTCCAGGGGGCCTACAATGAGCAGTTCTTC.

The CDR3 coding sequence is TGTGCCAGCAGCGTGACAGTCTACGAGCAGTACTTC. This encodes CASSVTVYEQYF. The V call is TRBV5-5, the J call TRBJ2-7; tentative D call: TRBD1 (5 bases). Germline CDR1 SGHKS, CDR2 YYEKEE (reference sequence). Trimming pared 4 bases from V and 3 bases from J, leaving 8 bases between. This CDR3 is 12 amino acids long.

This chain links TRBV29-1 with TRBJ2-2; a possible D gene is TRBD2 (5 bases). The germline V gene has CDR1 SQVTM and CDR2 ANQGSEA. Between the trimmed V and J ends, which lost 6 bases and 7 bases, there was a span of 15 bases. CDR3 length: 13 amino acids. CDR3 coding DNA: TGCAGCGTGGGGAGCCACCGGGACGGGGAGCTGTTTTTT. As protein: CSVGSHRDGELFF.

This rearrangement joins TRBV7-8 to TRBJ1-1; possible D gene TRBD1, 6 bases. Trimming stripped 2 bases from V and 0 bases from J, with 13 bases between. The CDR3 runs to 16 residues. Germline V lookup: CDR1 SGHVS, CDR2 FQNEAQ. CDR3 bases: TGTGCCAGCAGCTTAAAAGGGACACTATTGAACACTGAAGCTTTCTTT. Its translation is CASSLKGTLLNTEAFF.

This clone has just a few counts. The V gene is TRBV7-3, the J gene TRBJ2-1, with TRBD1 matching 8 bases. This CDR3 contains 15 residues. V dropped 5 bases and J dropped 3; count of bases not matched to a gene: 6. Germline lookup yields CDR1 SGHTA and CDR2 FQGTGA. The chain's CDR3 is CASSPITGGYNEQFF. CDR3 nucleotide sequence: TGTGCCAGCAGCCCGATAACAGGGGGCTACAATGAGCAGTTCTTC.

The chain uses TRBV11-1 and TRBJ2-1; D might be TRBD2 (6 bases). Germline V gene data show CDR1 as SGHAT and CDR2 as FQDESV (reference sequence). Trimming cost V 5 bases and J 3 bases, with 14 bases left between them. The CDR3 is made up of 15 amino acids. CDR3 protein: CASSVGGSHYNEQFF. CDR3 DNA sequence: TGTGCCAGCAGCGTAGGAGGGTCCCACTACAATGAGCAGTTCTTC. Looking up the rest from reference TRBV11-1 and TRBJ2-1 gives the full variable domain: EAEVAQSPRYKITEKSQAVAFWCDPISGHATLYWYRQILGQGPELLVQFQDESVVDDSQLPKDRFSAERLKGVDSTLKIQPAELGDSAMYLCASSVGGSHYNEQFFGPGTRLTVL.

J is TRBJ1-1 and V is TRBV2; no firm D call. The CDR3 totals 12 residues. V lost 3 bases, J lost 10 bases, and 12 bases lay in between. The germline V gene has CDR1 SNHLY and CDR2 FYNNEI. The CDR3 coding sequence is TGTGCCAGCAGTGAGATTGCAGGTATAGCTTTCTTT. This translates into CASSEIAGIAFF.

This clone was seen only once. The chain carries TRBV4-3 and TRBJ2-1; tentative D call: TRBD2 (7 bases). CDR1 is LGHNA, CDR2 YSLEER, per germline. V lost 1 base and J lost 12, with 19 bases in between. The CDR3 is made up of 15 amino acids. CDR3 sequence reads: CASSQVFAGATGQFF. In DNA, the CDR3 is TGCGCCAGCAGCCAAGTTTTCGCGGGGGCGACGGGGCAGTTCTTC.

V and J are TRBV7-2 and TRBJ1-2; D might be TRBD1 (5 bases). The CDR3 runs to 14 residues. Germline loops: CDR1 SGHTA, CDR2 FQGNSA. Between the trimmed V and J ends, which lost 0 bases and 6 bases, there was a span of 11 bases. The CDR3 DNA is TGTGCCAGCAGCTTAGCGGGGGGTAATCATGGCTACACCTTC. Translated: CASSLAGGNHGYTF.

V and J are TRBV9 and TRBJ1-6; D not certain. Trimming took 3 bases from V and 0 from J, leaving 10 bases between them. From germline, CDR1 is SGDLS and CDR2 YYNGEE. CDR3 length: 16 amino acids. CDR3 in amino acids: CASSAEGGSYNSPLHF. CDR3 DNA sequence: TGTGCCAGCAGCGCCGAAGGTGGCTCCTATAATTCACCCCTCCACTTT.

The chain couples TRBV29-1 to TRBJ2-2; TRBD1 is a possible D gene (6 bases). Trimming took 4 bases from V and 5 from J, leaving 14 bases between them. Germline-derived CDR1 and CDR2 are SQVTM and ANQGSEA. CDR3 length: 14 amino acids. CDR3: CSVGSGARTGELFF. CDR3 DNA: TGCAGCGTTGGGTCAGGGGCGCGAACCGGGGAGCTGTTTTTT.

This CDR3 is CASSRGGAGGPSGNTIYF. In nucleotides, the CDR3 is TGCGCCAGCAGCCGTGGGGGAGCAGGAGGCCCCTCTGGAAACACCATATATTTT. J is TRBJ1-3 and V is TRBV5-1; D is possibly TRBD1 (5 bases). This CDR3 is built from 18 residues. The germline gives CDR1 SGHRS, CDR2 YFSETQ. V lost 4 bases and J 0 bases, leaving 20 bases between the germline ends.

CDR3 sequence: CASSEGGLDQPQHF. DNA of the CDR3: TGTGCCAGCAGTGAAGGGGGATTGGATCAGCCCCAGCATTTT. The rearrangement uses TRBV6-1 and TRBJ1-5; D not certain. Trimming removed 1 base at V and 5 bases at J, with 9 bases between. Germline V gene data show CDR1 as MNHNS and CDR2 as SASEGT. The CDR3 consists of 14 residues.

V and J are TRBV19 and TRBJ2-7; D might be TRBD1 (6 bases). This CDR3 region has 13 residues. Germline V gene lookup returns CDR1 LNHDA and CDR2 SQIVND (reference sequence). Trimming stripped 4 bases from V and 0 bases from J, with 7 bases between. CDR3 sequence reads: CASSTDSSYEQYF. CDR3 sequence (DNA): TGTGCCAGTAGTACGGACAGCTCCTACGAGCAGTACTTC.

The rearrangement joins TRBV5-1 to TRBJ1-3, with 8 positions matching TRBD1. The CDR3 runs to 15 residues. Germline V gives CDR1 SGHRS, CDR2 YFSETQ. The junction had 10 bases not matched to a gene; V was cut back by 4 bases and J by 7 bases. The CDR3 DNA reads TGCGCCAGCAGCCAAACCGGGACAGGAGGGAACACCATATATTTT. The encoded protein is CASSQTGTGGNTIYF.

This clone came up a few times. V gene TRBV2 combines with J gene TRBJ1-6; 7 bases are a match to TRBD1. CDR3 size: 12 residues. Losses at the gene ends were 8 bases for V and 7 bases for J; bases not matched to a gene: 2. CDR1 and CDR2 (germline): SNHLY, FYNNEI. CDR3 sequence: CASVTGNSPLHF. CDR3 coding DNA: TGTGCCAGCGTGACAGGGAATTCACCCCTCCACTTT.